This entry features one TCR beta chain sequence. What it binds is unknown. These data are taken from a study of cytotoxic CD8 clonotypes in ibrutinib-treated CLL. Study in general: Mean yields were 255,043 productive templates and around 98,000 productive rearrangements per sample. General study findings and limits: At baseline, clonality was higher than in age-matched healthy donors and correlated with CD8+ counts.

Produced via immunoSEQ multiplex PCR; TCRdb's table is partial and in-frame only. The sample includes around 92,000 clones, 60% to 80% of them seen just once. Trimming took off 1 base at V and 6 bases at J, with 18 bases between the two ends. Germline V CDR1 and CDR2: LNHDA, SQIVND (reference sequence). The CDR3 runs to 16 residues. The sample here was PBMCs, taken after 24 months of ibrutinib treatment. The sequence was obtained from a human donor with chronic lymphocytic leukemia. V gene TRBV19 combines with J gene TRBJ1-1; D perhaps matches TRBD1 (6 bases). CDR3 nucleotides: TGTGCCAGTAGTATAGCATTCGCTACAGGGCTCGCTGAAGCTTTCTTT. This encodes CASSIAFATGLAEAFF.